This T cell receptor beta chain was obtained from a study of blood T cell repertoires in COVID-19. Study background: Whether acute or convalescent, the COVID-19 samples came from the United States, Italy and Spain. T cells, B-cell-depleted T cells, or PBMCs supplied cDNA or gDNA.

This clone was observed a single time. Germline assignment: CDR1 SEHNR and CDR2 FQNEAQ (reference sequence). Trimming took 5 bases from V and 1 from J; bases not matched to a gene: 5. The CDR3 runs to 15 residues. The method was immunoSEQ multiplex PCR; TCRdb's version includes in-frame clones alone and lacks a portion of them. The sample shows over 300,000 clones, around 90% of them seen only once. This clonotype was obtained from a man younger than 35 with active or convalescent COVID-19. The chain carries TRBV7-9 and TRBJ2-3, with TRBD2 matching over 8 bases. Sequenced input: peripheral blood. DNA of the CDR3: TGTGCCAGCAGCCAGCTAGCGGGTCGCACAGATACGCAGTATTTT. This codes for CASSQLAGRTDTQYF. Complete variable domain (other parts from reference TRBV7-9 and TRBJ2-3): DTGVSQNPRHKITKRGQNVTFRCDPISEHNRLYWYRQTLGQGPEFLTYFQNEAQLEKSRLLSDRFSAERPKGSFSTLEIQRTEQGDSAMYLCASSQLAGRTDTQYFGPGTRLTVL.